Following are 7 T cell receptor beta chains from one sample sequenced in a study of T cells after yellow fever vaccination. TCRdb analysed the 5' RACE reads with MiXCR anew, one entry per CDR3 protein. This sample carries around 360,000 distinct CDR3 sequences, around a tenth of them seen once, and the ten largest clones take less than 20%. The sequencing here drew on PBMCs, taken on the day of the first yellow fever vaccination. Receptors originate from a man between 18 and 29 years old who received the YFV17D yellow fever vaccine.

This clonotype was picked up a small number of times. The chain recombines TRBV27 with TRBJ2-1, with TRBD2 matching 13 bases. The J segment lost 8 bases and the V segment lost 5 bases, leaving 6 bases of the junction unmatched. The CDR3 extends over 15 amino acids. CDR1 and CDR2 from the germline V gene are MNHEY and SMNVEV (reference sequence). The CDR3 sequence: CASSVGLAGIDEQFF. In DNA, the CDR3 is TGTGCCAGCAGTGTGGGACTAGCGGGGATCGATGAGCAGTTCTTC.

The CDR3 DNA follows: TGTGCCTGGAGGCAGGGAGGGACGTTCTTTGGAAACACCATATATTTT. Translated: CAWRQGGTFFGNTIYF. V usage is TRBV30 and J usage is TRBJ1-3; D may be TRBD1 (5 bases). Deletions cut 3 bases from V and 3 bases from J, with 18 bases between. This CDR3 has 16 residues. Germline V gene sequence: CDR1 GTSNPN, CDR2 SVGIG (reference sequence).

The table lists this clonotype with a few counts. The rearrangement uses TRBV20-1 and TRBJ2-5; 7 bases are shared with TRBD2. The CDR3 covers 16 residues. The trim removed 0 bases at V and 1 base at J, leaving 8 bases unmatched. Per the germline V gene, CDR1 is DFQATT and CDR2 is SNEGSKA (reference sequence). The CDR3 nucleotides read TGCAGTGCTAGAGATTTGGTAGCGGGCTTCCAAGAGACCCAGTACTTC. Its protein product is CSARDLVAGFQETQYF.

This clonotype was observed a few times. This rearrangement joins TRBV21-1 to TRBJ2-2; TRBD1, the table's D call, lacks a check against the DNA. TRBV21-1 is a known pseudogene. CDR3 size: 17 residues. The DNA for the CDR3 is TGTGCCAGCAGCAAAGATCCCCCCACACCTGACACCGGGGAGCTGTTTTTT. Protein product: CASSKDPPTPDTGELFF.

This clonotype was detected a few times. The genes are TRBV7-2 and TRBJ2-3, with 13 bases that match TRBD2. Germline trimming cut 7 bases from V and 5 bases from J; bases unmatched to any gene: 6. CDR3 length: 15 amino acids. CDR1 SGHTA and CDR2 FQGNSA come from the germline V gene. CDR3: CASTRLAGGKDTQYF. CDR3 DNA sequence: TGTGCCAGCACCCGACTAGCGGGGGGCAAAGATACGCAGTATTTT.

The V call is TRBV10-3, the J call TRBJ1-5; D uncertain. The CDR3 totals 15 residues. Trimming took 2 bases from V and 2 from J, leaving 10 bases between them. Germline-derived CDR1 and CDR2 are ENHRY and SYGVKD. This chain's CDR3 is CAISEGVGGNQPQHF. For the CDR3, the DNA is TGTGCCATCAGTGAGGGTGTAGGAGGCAATCAGCCCCAGCATTTT.

The rearrangement joins TRBV30 to TRBJ1-4, with TRBD1 matching over 9 bases. The CDR3 runs 15 residues. Per germline, CDR1 GTSNPN and CDR2 SVGIG (reference sequence). V shed 5 bases, J shed 4 bases, and the junction held 8 bases outside the gene matches. The CDR3, as DNA: TGTGCCTGGGGGAAAGGGACAGGGTTTAATGAAAAACTGTTTTTT. Protein: CAWGKGTGFNEKLFF.